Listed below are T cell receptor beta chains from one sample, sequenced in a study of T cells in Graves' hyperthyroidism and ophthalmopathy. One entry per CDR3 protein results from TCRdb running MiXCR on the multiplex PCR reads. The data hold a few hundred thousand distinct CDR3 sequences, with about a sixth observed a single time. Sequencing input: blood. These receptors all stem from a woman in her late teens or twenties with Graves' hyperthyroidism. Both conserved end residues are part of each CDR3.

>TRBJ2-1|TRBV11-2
CASSRQLYNEQFF
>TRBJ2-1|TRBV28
CASSFLRDSDNEQFF
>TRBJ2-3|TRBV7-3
CASSSSSGGAPWGADTQYF
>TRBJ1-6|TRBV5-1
CASSLAGRSPLHF
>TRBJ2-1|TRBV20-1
CSARDNLGHEQFF
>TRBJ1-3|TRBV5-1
CASSPGGSGNTIYF
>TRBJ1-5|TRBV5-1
CASSLDPGASNQPQHF
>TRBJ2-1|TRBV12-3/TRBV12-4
CASSLGLGSYNEQFF
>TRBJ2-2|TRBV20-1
CSAPRLAGSTGELFF
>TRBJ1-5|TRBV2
CASSRDRGWPQHF
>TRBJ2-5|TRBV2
CASTGLRETQYF
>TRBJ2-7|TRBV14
CASSPRGSGVDEQYF
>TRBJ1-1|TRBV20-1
CSASTQQNTEAFF
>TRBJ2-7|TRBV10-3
CAISARDSSYEQYF
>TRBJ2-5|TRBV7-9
CASMAEDSDPQETQYF
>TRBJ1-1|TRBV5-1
CASSMGQGSRNTEAFF
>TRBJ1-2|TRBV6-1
CASRGQGTVYGYTF
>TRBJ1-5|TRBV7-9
CASSPISRGLGQPQHF
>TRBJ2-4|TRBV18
CASSPPRQRERDIQYF
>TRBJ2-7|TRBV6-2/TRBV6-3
CASSRRPGSPLRGQYF
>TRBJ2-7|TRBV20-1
CSARDPGLAGAIAYEQYF
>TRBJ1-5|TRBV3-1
CASRPSGGGEPQHF
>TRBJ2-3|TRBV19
CASSVAGGRFTGTQYF
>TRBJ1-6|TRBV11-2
CASSLDWDSPLHF
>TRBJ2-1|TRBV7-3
CASSYTGTLYNEQFF
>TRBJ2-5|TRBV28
CASSQPRTRPQETQYF